Following are 5 T cell receptor beta chains from one sample sequenced in a study of monozygotic twins with inflammatory bowel disease. TCRdb re-called the 5' RACE reads, yielding one record per CDR3 amino acid sequence without DNA. This repertoire comprises about 440,000 distinct CDR3 sequences; its ten largest clones make up about 2.2%. Sequencing used blood. The origin of the receptors is a human donor with ulcerative colitis or Crohn's disease, or a healthy co-twin of an affected twin (not recorded which).

The genes are TRBV5-1 and TRBJ2-7; the D gene TCRdb calls, TRBD2, cannot be checked with no DNA. This CDR3 spans 15 amino acids. Germline loops: CDR1 SGHRS, CDR2 YFSETQ. The CDR3 reads CASSPEGLSSSEQYF.

The chain has TRBV20-1 and TRBJ2-2; the D call from TCRdb, TRBD2, cannot be confirmed without DNA. This CDR3 spans 15 amino acids. CDR1 and CDR2 (germline): DFQATT, SNEGSKA (reference sequence). CDR3 loop: CSASTSGSFAGELFF.

The rearrangement joins TRBV5-1 to TRBJ2-1. Germline V gene lookup returns CDR1 SGHRS and CDR2 YFSETQ. This CDR3 spans 15 amino acids. CDR3 loop: CASSLAGGLYNEQFF.

The V and J genes are TRBV30 and TRBJ1-1; the TCRdb call, TRBD1, lacks DNA for checking. CDR3 length: 13 amino acids. The V gene's germline CDR1 is GTSNPN and CDR2 SVGIG (reference sequence). CDR3 loop: CAWSQTGGTEAFF.

This chain connects TRBV10-3 to TRBJ2-1; the TRBD2 assignment by TCRdb is unverifiable without DNA. The germline V gene encodes CDR1 ENHRY and CDR2 SYGVKD. The CDR3 contains 16 residues. The CDR3 spells CAISGSETSGRNEQFF.